Shown below are 21 T cell receptor beta chains from a single sample sequenced in a study of OX40 agonist ivuxolimab in advanced cancers. Generated by immunoSEQ multiplex PCR, the TCRdb table keeps only in-frame clones and is missing some. The sample lists about 61,000 clones, 65% to 90% seen once, with about 0.6% in the top ten. Sample: CD4+ or CD8+ T cells sorted from blood, taken in a trial of the OX40 agonist ivuxolimab. Receptors were obtained from an adult with an advanced solid tumor such as melanoma, head and neck, liver or kidney cancer.

In DNA form, the CDR3 reads TGTGCCAGCAACACAGGGGGCTCGGGACAGCCCCAGCATTTT. Translated, it gives CASNTGGSGQPQHF. The chain is built from TRBV6-5 and TRBJ1-5; 9 bases fit TRBD1. V was clipped by 7 bases and J by 7 bases; unmatched bases: 8. The germline V gene has CDR1 MNHEY and CDR2 SVGAGI. This CDR3 spans 14 amino acids.

The V gene is TRBV19, the J gene TRBJ2-4; no clear D. Germline loops: CDR1 LNHDA, CDR2 SQIVND (reference sequence). With 2 bases removed from V and 1 base from J, the gap between germline ends came to 3 bases. The CDR3 spans 13 residues. The CDR3 region has the DNA TGTGCCAGTAGTATAAGGGCCAAAAACATTCAGTACTTC. It yields the protein CASSIRAKNIQYF.

The chain couples TRBV19 to TRBJ1-2; D may be TRBD1 (6 bases). With 5 bases removed from V and 9 bases from J, the gap between germline ends came to 16 bases. Looked up from germline, CDR1 is LNHDA and CDR2 is SQIVND (reference sequence). This CDR3 region has 13 residues. The CDR3 region is CASSLTGPASYTF. For the CDR3, the DNA is TGTGCCAGTAGTTTGACAGGCCCCGCGAGCTACACCTTC.

V and J are TRBV18 and TRBJ2-2; D might be TRBD1 (7 bases). The CDR3 runs to 16 residues. V lost 1 base and J lost 3, with 12 bases in between. CDR1 and CDR2 (germline): KGHSH, LQKENI. Here the CDR3 reads CASSPLPGGHTGELFF. The CDR3 region has the DNA TGTGCCAGCTCACCACTTCCAGGGGGGCACACCGGGGAGCTGTTTTTT.

The genes are TRBV7-2 and TRBJ2-5; 9 positions agree with TRBD2. The CDR3 is made up of 17 amino acids. Germline trimming cut 8 bases from V and 2 bases from J; bases unmatched to any gene: 15. Germline values: CDR1 SGHTA, CDR2 FQGNSA. CDR3 residues: CASGLGGAGGWQETQYF. The DNA of the CDR3 is TGTGCCAGCGGCCTCGGAGGAGCGGGGGGTTGGCAAGAGACCCAGTACTTC.

V and J are TRBV7-2 and TRBJ2-1; 7 bases are shared with TRBD2. CDR1 and CDR2 from the germline V gene are SGHTA and FQGNSA. The ends lost 5 bases at V and 4 bases at J; junction bases unmatched: 14. This CDR3 region has 17 residues. The CDR3: CASSPGLWLADYNEQFF. CDR3 sequence (DNA): TGTGCCAGCAGCCCAGGACTATGGCTAGCGGATTACAATGAGCAGTTCTTC.

This chain connects TRBV7-9 to TRBJ2-3; TRBD2 aligns across 7 bases. The V gene's germline CDR1 is SEHNR and CDR2 FQNEAQ (reference sequence). This CDR3 has 19 amino acids. Trimming cost V 7 bases and J 1 base; bases outside gene matches: 20. The CDR3 sequence is CASTPSLWGGSSGTDTQYF. The CDR3 coding sequence is TGTGCCAGCACCCCCTCGCTGTGGGGGGGGAGCTCCGGCACAGATACGCAGTATTTT.

The chain carries TRBV2 and TRBJ2-3, with D possibly being TRBD1 (5 bases). Germline V CDR1 and CDR2: SNHLY, FYNNEI. Trimming shortened V by 7 bases and J by 5 bases, and 13 bases separated the two germline ends. The CDR3 consists of 13 residues. In DNA, the CDR3 is TGTGCCAGCACCCTCAGGGCTGGAGATACGCAGTATTTT. It specifies CASTLRAGDTQYF.

The chain is built from TRBV19 and TRBJ2-2; a possible D gene is TRBD2 (5 bases). V was trimmed by 6 bases and J by 0 bases, leaving 8 bases between them. Looked up from germline, CDR1 is LNHDA and CDR2 is SQIVND (reference sequence). This CDR3 spans 14 amino acids. The CDR3: CASRRTANTGELFF. The CDR3 nucleotides read TGTGCCAGTAGGAGGACTGCGAACACCGGGGAGCTGTTTTTT.

The V call is TRBV19, the J call TRBJ2-1; D is undetermined. The CDR3 covers 15 residues. Per the germline V gene, CDR1 is LNHDA and CDR2 is SQIVND (reference sequence). With 3 bases removed from V and 6 bases from J, the gap between germline ends came to 15 bases. CDR3 residues: CASSIALGQVNEQFF. CDR3 DNA sequence: TGTGCCAGTAGTATCGCGCTGGGCCAAGTCAATGAGCAGTTCTTC.

The CDR3, as DNA: TGTGCCAGCAGTGGCGATCGGGTGAGGGGGGGGTACCAAGAGACCCAGTACTTC. This translates into CASSGDRVRGGYQETQYF. V is TRBV2 and J is TRBJ2-5, with D maybe TRBD2 (7 bases). The germline V gene has CDR1 SNHLY and CDR2 FYNNEI. V lost 4 bases to trimming and J lost 0 bases, with 21 bases between them. This CDR3 is built from 18 residues.

This clone was recorded only once. The junction departs from germline at one end; a sequencing error may be responsible. This chain connects TRBV25-1 to TRBJ1-6; possibly TRBD1 for D (6 bases). CDR1 and CDR2 from the germline V gene are MGHDK and SYGVNS. The length of the CDR3 is 15 residues. CDR3 amino acids: CASRETGQLNSPLHF. In nucleotides, the CDR3 is TGTGCCAGCCGTGAGACGGGACAACTGAATTCACCCCTCCACTTT.

This chain joins TRBV5-1 and TRBJ2-3; maybe TRBD2 (7 bases). The CDR3 covers 17 residues. Germline loops: CDR1 SGHRS, CDR2 YFSETQ. The ends were cut back, 3 bases at V and 2 bases at J, with 19 bases in the middle. For the CDR3, the DNA is TGCGCCAGCAGCTCAATTCTCACCGGGGGGCCCACAGATACGCAGTATTTT. Residues: CASSSILTGGPTDTQYF.

The chain links TRBV6-6 to TRBJ2-2; D not resolved. V lost 1 base, J lost 4 bases, and 10 bases lay in between. The CDR3 has 15 amino acids. Germline loops: CDR1 MNHNY, CDR2 SVGAGI (reference sequence). The CDR3 is CASSYFKDGTGELFF. The DNA of the CDR3 is TGTGCCAGCAGTTACTTCAAGGATGGCACCGGGGAGCTGTTTTTT.

The genes are TRBV7-8 and TRBJ2-1, with D perhaps matching TRBD2 (6 bases). The CDR3 is 17 amino acids. Looked up from germline, CDR1 is SGHVS and CDR2 is FQNEAQ. V lost 5 bases to trimming and J lost 0 bases, with 17 bases between them. CDR3 protein: CASSRGAGRTSYNEQFF. DNA of the CDR3: TGTGCCAGCAGCCGCGGGGCGGGCCGGACCTCCTACAATGAGCAGTTCTTC.

The chain recombines TRBV7-2 with TRBJ2-4; D ambiguous. Germline values: CDR1 SGHTA, CDR2 FQGNSA. The CDR3 is made up of 13 amino acids. Trimming stripped 4 bases from V and 0 bases from J, with 4 bases between. CDR3 sequence: CASSSVAKNIQYF. In DNA form, the CDR3 reads TGTGCCAGCAGCTCCGTAGCCAAAAACATTCAGTACTTC.

This chain links TRBV11-2 with TRBJ2-1, with D possibly TRBD2 on 5 matching bases. V shed 5 bases and J shed 15 bases, with 14 bases lying between them. CDR3 length: 11 residues. Germline assignment: CDR1 SGHAT and CDR2 FQNNGV. The CDR3 here is CASSASVEVFF. The CDR3 DNA reads TGTGCCAGCAGCGCGTCCGTGGAGGTGTTCTTC.

This clone was counted a few times. This sequence joins TRBV7-9 and TRBJ2-2; no clear D gene. This CDR3 comprises 14 residues. The ends were cut back, 1 base at V and 5 bases at J, with 8 bases in the middle. Germline V gene lookup returns CDR1 SEHNR and CDR2 FQNEAQ (reference sequence). This chain's CDR3 is CASSLGAGTGELFF. Written as DNA, the CDR3 is TGTGCCAGCAGCTTAGGCGCCGGGACCGGGGAGCTGTTTTTT.

This clone was seen only a few times. The chain is built from TRBV28 and TRBJ1-1; weak D call: TRBD1 (5 bases). This CDR3 comprises 14 residues. The V and J ends lost 2 bases and 3 bases respectively, with 10 bases between them. Germline CDR1 reads MDHEN; CDR2 reads SYDVKM. The CDR3 DNA sequence: TGTGCCAGCAGTTTACAAGGGGAATACACTGAAGCTTTCTTT. Encoded protein: CASSLQGEYTEAFF.

The chain couples TRBV5-1 to TRBJ2-5, with unresolved D. Germline assignment: CDR1 SGHRS and CDR2 YFSETQ. Trimming stripped 2 bases from V and 5 bases from J, with 10 bases between. The CDR3 loop spans 13 amino acids. The CDR3 coding sequence is TGCGCCAGCAGCTTCGATCAGGTCGAGACCCAGTACTTC. Amino acid sequence: CASSFDQVETQYF. Full variable domain (remainder filled in from reference TRBV5-1 and TRBJ2-5): KAGVTQTPRYLIKTRGQQVTLSCSPISGHRSVSWYQQTPGQGLQFLFEYFSETQRNKGNFPGRFSGRQFSNSRSEMNVSTLELGDSALYLCASSFDQVETQYFGPGTRLLVL.

J is TRBJ1-1 and V is TRBV4-1; D unresolved. This CDR3 has 15 residues. V was trimmed by 1 base and J by 1 base, leaving 10 bases between them. The germline V gene has CDR1 MGHRA and CDR2 YSYEKL. The CDR3 spells CASSQARASNTEAFF. The CDR3 DNA sequence: TGCGCCAGCAGCCAAGCGAGGGCCTCGAACACTGAAGCTTTCTTT.